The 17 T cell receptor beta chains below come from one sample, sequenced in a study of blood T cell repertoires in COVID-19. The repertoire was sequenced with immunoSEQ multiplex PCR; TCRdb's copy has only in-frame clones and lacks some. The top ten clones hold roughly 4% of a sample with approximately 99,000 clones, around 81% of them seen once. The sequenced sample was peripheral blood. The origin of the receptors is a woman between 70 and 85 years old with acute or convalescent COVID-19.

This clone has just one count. The CDR3 region is CASSLNPGLAGGPGNIQYF. The CDR3 DNA is TGCGCCAGCAGCTTAAATCCGGGACTAGCGGGAGGGCCGGGAAACATTCAGTACTTC. V gene TRBV5-1 combines with J gene TRBJ2-4; 16 nucleotides line up with TRBD2. This CDR3 has 19 amino acids. V gave up 2 bases and J gave up 6 bases; unmatched junction bases: 11. Per the germline V gene, CDR1 is SGHRS and CDR2 is YFSETQ.

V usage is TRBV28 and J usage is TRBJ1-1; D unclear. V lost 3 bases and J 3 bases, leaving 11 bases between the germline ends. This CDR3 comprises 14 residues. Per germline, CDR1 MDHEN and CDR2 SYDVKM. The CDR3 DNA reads TGTGCCAGCAGTTTCGAAGGAGGGTACACTGAAGCTTTCTTT. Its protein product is CASSFEGGYTEAFF.

The CDR3 is CASSFEGNQPQHF. CDR3 nucleotides: TGTGCCAGCAGCTTCGAGGGAAATCAGCCCCAGCATTTT. The gene calls are TRBV5-8 and TRBJ1-5; D remains ambiguous. The CDR3 has 13 residues. Germline V CDR1 and CDR2: SGHTS, YDEGEE. V was trimmed by 2 bases and J by 4 bases, leaving 7 bases between them. The variable domain in full, with the rest retrieved from reference TRBV5-8 and TRBJ1-5, is EAGVTQSPTHLIKTRGQQATLRCSPISGHTSVYWYQQALGLGLQFLLWYDEGEERNRGNFPPRFSGRQFPNYSSELNVNALELEDSALYLCASSFEGNQPQHFGDGTRLSIL.

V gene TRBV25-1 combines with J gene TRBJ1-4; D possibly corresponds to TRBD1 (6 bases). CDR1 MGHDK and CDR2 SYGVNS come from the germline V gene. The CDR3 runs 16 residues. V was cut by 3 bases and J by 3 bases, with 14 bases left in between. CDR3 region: CASSDRTAGANEKLFF. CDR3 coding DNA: TGTGCCAGCAGTGACCGGACAGCTGGAGCTAATGAAAAACTGTTTTTT.

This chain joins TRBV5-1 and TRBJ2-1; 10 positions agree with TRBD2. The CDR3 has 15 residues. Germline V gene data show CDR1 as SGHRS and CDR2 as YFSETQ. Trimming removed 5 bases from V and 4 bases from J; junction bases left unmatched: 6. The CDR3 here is CASRPGLAEYNEQFF. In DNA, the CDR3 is TGCGCCAGCAGACCCGGACTAGCGGAATACAATGAGCAGTTCTTC.

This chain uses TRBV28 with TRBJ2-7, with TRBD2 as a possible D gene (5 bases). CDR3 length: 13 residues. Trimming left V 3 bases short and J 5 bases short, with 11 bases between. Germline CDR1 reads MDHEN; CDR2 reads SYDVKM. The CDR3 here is CASSLAGEDEQYF. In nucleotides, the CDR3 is TGTGCCAGCAGTTTGGCGGGTGAAGACGAGCAGTACTTC.

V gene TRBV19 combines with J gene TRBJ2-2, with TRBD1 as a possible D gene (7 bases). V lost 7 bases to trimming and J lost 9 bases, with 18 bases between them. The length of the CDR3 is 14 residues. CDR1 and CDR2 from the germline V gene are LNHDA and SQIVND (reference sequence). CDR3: CASTSGGLVRELFF. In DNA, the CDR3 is TGTGCCAGTACCTCAGGGGGGTTGGTAAGGGAGCTGTTTTTT. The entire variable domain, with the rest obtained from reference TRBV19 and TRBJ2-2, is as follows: DGGITQSPKYLFRKEGQNVTLSCEQNLNHDAMYWYRQDPGQGLRLIYYSQIVNDFQKGDIAEGYSVSREKKESFPLTVTSAQKNPTAFYLCASTSGGLVRELFFGEGSRLTVL.

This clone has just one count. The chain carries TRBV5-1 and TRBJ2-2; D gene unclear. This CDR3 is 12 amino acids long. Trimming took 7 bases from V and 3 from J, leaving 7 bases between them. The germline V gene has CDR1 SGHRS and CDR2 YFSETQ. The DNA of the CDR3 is TGCGCCAGCCGTATCGACACCGGGGAGCTGTTTTTT. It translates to CASRIDTGELFF.

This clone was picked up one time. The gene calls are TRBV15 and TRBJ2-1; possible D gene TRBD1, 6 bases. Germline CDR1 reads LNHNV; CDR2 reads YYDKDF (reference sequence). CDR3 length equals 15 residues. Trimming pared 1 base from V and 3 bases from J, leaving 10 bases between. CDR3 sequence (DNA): TGTGCCACCAGCAGAGGGACAGAGAACTACAATGAGCAGTTCTTC. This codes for CATSRGTENYNEQFF.

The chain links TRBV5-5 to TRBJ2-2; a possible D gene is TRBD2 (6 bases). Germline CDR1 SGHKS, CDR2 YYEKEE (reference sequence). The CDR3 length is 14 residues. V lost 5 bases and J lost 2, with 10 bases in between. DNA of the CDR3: TGTGCCAGCAGTCGGGACTTTAACACCGGGGAGCTGTTTTTT. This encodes CASSRDFNTGELFF.

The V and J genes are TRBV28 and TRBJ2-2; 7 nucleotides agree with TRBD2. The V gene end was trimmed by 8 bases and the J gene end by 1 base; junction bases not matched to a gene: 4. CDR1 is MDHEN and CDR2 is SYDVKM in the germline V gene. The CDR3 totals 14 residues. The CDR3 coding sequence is TGTGCCAGCCGTACGGGAGGGAACACCGGGGAGCTGTTTTTT. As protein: CASRTGGNTGELFF.

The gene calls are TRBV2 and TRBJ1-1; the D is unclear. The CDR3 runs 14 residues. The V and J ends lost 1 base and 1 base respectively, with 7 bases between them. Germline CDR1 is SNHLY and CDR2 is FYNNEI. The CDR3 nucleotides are TGTGCCAGCAGTGAAGTGGCGGGGAACACTGAAGCTTTCTTT. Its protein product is CASSEVAGNTEAFF.

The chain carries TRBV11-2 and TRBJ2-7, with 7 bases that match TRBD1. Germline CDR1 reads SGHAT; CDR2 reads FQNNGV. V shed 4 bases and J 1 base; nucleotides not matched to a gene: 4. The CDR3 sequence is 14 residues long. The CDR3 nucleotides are TGTGCCAGCAGCTCAACAGGGGTATCCTACGAGCAGTACTTC. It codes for CASSSTGVSYEQYF.

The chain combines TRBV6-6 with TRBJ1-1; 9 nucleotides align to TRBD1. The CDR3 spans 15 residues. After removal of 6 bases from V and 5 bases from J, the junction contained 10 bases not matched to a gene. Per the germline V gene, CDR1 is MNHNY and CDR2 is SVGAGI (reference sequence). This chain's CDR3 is CASRPPGQGITEAFF. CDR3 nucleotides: TGTGCCAGCAGACCCCCGGGACAGGGAATAACTGAAGCTTTCTTT.

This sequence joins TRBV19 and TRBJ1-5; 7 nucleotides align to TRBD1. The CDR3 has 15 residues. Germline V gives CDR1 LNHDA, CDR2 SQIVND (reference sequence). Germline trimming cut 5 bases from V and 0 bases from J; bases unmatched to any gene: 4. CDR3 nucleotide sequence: TGTGCCAGTAGTGGGACAGTGAATAGCAATCAGCCCCAGCATTTT. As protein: CASSGTVNSNQPQHF.

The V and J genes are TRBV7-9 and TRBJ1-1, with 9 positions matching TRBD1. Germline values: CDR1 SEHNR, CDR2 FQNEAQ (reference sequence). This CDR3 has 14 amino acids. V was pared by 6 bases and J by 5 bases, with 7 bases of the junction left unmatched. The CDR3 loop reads CASRLGQGRTEAFF. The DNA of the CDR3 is TGTGCCAGCAGACTGGGACAGGGAAGAACTGAAGCTTTCTTT.

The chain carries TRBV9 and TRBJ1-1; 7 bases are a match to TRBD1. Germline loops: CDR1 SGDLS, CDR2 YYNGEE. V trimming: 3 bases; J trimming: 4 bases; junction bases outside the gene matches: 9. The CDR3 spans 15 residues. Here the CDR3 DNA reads TGTGCCAGCAGCGGACCAGACAGGGTGGGCACTGAAGCTTTCTTT. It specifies CASSGPDRVGTEAFF.